This passage covers 30 T cell receptor beta chains from one sample sequenced in a study of T cells in Graves' hyperthyroidism and ophthalmopathy. TCR beta CDR3 regions were amplified from RNA. First-round RT-PCR with HTBI primers amplified the TCR CDR3 region. TCRdb re-called the multiplex PCR reads through MiXCR, storing one row per CDR3 protein. Seen here are about 580,000 distinct CDR3 sequences, 46% observed once, and the top ten hold approximately 8.4%. Sequencing used peripheral blood or thyroid tissue (not recorded which). These receptors all stem from a woman between 18 and 29 years old with Graves' hyperthyroidism.

This clonotype occurred many times. The chain recombines TRBV7-3 with TRBJ2-2; tentatively, D is TRBD1 (6 bases). This CDR3 has 15 residues. Between the trimmed V and J ends, which lost 3 bases and 0 bases, there was a span of 8 bases. Germline V gene lookup returns CDR1 SGHTA and CDR2 FQGTGA. In nucleotides, the CDR3 is TGTGCCAGCAGCTTGGGACACGCGAACACCGGGGAGCTGTTTTTT. Encoded protein: CASSLGHANTGELFF.

The chain joins TRBV7-8 to TRBJ2-7; 9 nucleotides line up with TRBD1. V dropped 5 bases and J dropped 7; count of bases not matched to a gene: 9. Germline-derived CDR1 and CDR2 are SGHVS and FQNEAQ. CDR3 size: 14 residues. The CDR3, as DNA: TGTGCCAGCAGCCAAGACGAGGACAGGGGAGAGCAGTACTTC. Amino acids: CASSQDEDRGEQYF. The complete variable domain, with remaining parts taken from reference TRBV7-8 and TRBJ2-7, reads GAGVSQSPRYKVAKRGQDVALRCDPISGHVSLFWYQQALGQGPEFLTYFQNEAQLDKSGLPSDRFFAERPEGSVSTLKIQRTQQEDSAVYLCASSQDEDRGEQYFGPGTRLTVT.

In its sample, this clonotype was seen many times. V gene TRBV29-1 combines with J gene TRBJ2-5, with D possibly matching TRBD2 (6 bases). CDR1 SQVTM and CDR2 ANQGSEA come from the germline V gene. This CDR3 is built from 14 residues. Trimming stripped 3 bases from V and 6 bases from J, with 17 bases between. The CDR3 coding sequence is TGCAGCGTTGAGGGGGGTACAGTAGCTCAGACCCAGTACTTC. Encoded protein: CSVEGGTVAQTQYF. Together with reference TRBV29-1 and TRBJ2-5, the CDR3 gives the full variable domain: SAVISQKPSRDICQRGTSLTIQCQVDSQVTMMFWYRQQPGQSLTLIATANQGSEATYESGFVIDKFPISRPNLTFSTLTVSNMSPEDSSIYLCSVEGGTVAQTQYFGPGTRLLVL.

This clonotype occurred many times. V and J are TRBV6-2 or TRBV6-3 and TRBJ2-2, with 8 bases that match TRBD2. The CDR3 has 14 residues. In germline, CDR1 is MNHEY, CDR2 SVGEGT. Losses at the gene ends were 5 bases for V and 7 bases for J; bases not matched to a gene: 6. The CDR3 DNA reads as TGTGCCAGCAGTCAAGGACTAGCCGGCGGGGAGCTGTTTTTT. The encoded protein is CASSQGLAGGELFF.

Written as DNA, the CDR3 is TGTGCCAGCAGCCTTAGCGGGGAGTCCGGGGAGCTGTTTTTT. Protein product: CASSLSGESGELFF. V is TRBV11-2 and J is TRBJ2-2; 8 bases are a match to TRBD2. The trim removed 5 bases at V and 6 bases at J, leaving 5 bases unmatched. The CDR3 has 14 residues. Per the germline V gene, CDR1 is SGHAT and CDR2 is FQNNGV.

This clonotype was detected ten times or more. The rearrangement uses TRBV5-1 and TRBJ1-4, with 9 positions matching TRBD1. Germline CDR1 SGHRS, CDR2 YFSETQ. Germline trimming cut 2 bases from V and 4 bases from J; bases unmatched to any gene: 6. The CDR3 length is 16 residues. The CDR3 DNA is TGCGCCAGCAGCTTACGACAGGGGGGAAGTAATGAAAAACTGTTTTTT. It yields the protein CASSLRQGGSNEKLFF.

This clonotype appeared many times. This chain connects TRBV5-1 to TRBJ1-2, with 9 bases lining up with TRBD1. There are 14 residues in the CDR3. The V segment lost 3 bases and the J segment 2 bases; nucleotides outside the gene matches: 2. Germline V gene lookup returns CDR1 SGHRS and CDR2 YFSETQ. The CDR3 sequence: CASSWTGENYGYTF. DNA of the CDR3: TGCGCCAGCAGCTGGACAGGGGAGAACTATGGCTACACCTTC.

V usage is TRBV5-1 and J usage is TRBJ1-1; 9 bases fit TRBD1. The junction had 8 bases not matched to a gene; V was cut back by 3 bases and J by 5 bases. CDR1 and CDR2 (germline): SGHRS, YFSETQ. CDR3 size: 15 residues. CDR3 sequence reads: CASSYRTGVWTEAFF. The CDR3 coding sequence is TGCGCCAGCAGCTACCGGACAGGGGTGTGGACTGAAGCTTTCTTT.

Concerning this clonotype itself: This may be a read error, as it is one base from a much larger clone. The rearrangement links TRBV10-3 to TRBJ2-2; TRBD2 might be the D (6 bases). The CDR3 loop spans 13 amino acids. Germline V gene lookup returns CDR1 ENHRY and CDR2 SYGVKD. In DNA form, the CDR3 reads TGTGCCACGAGGGCAGAGGGCACCGGGGGGCTGTTTTTT. This codes for CATRAEGTGGLFF.

This clonotype was detected ten times or more. The gene calls are TRBV13 and TRBJ2-7; 10 bases are shared with TRBD2. CDR1 and CDR2 from the germline V gene are PRHDT and FYEKMQ (reference sequence). The CDR3 spans 15 residues. V trimming: 3 bases; J trimming: 0 bases; junction bases outside the gene matches: 2. Here the CDR3 reads CASSFSGRTSYEQYF. CDR3 sequence (DNA): TGTGCCAGCAGCTTTAGCGGGAGGACCTCCTACGAGCAGTACTTC. The complete variable domain, with remaining parts taken from reference TRBV13 and TRBJ2-7, reads AAGVIQSPRHLIKEKRETATLKCYPIPRHDTVYWYQQGPGQDPQFLISFYEKMQSDKGSIPDRFSAQQFSDYHSELNMSSLELGDSALYFCASSFSGRTSYEQYFGPGTRLTVT.

This clonotype came up a few times. This may be a read error: a much more frequent sequence differs by one nucleotide. V usage is TRBV6-5 and J usage is TRBJ1-2; D is unclear. This CDR3 has 13 amino acids. Germline V lookup: CDR1 MNHEY, CDR2 SVGAGI. CDR3 sequence: CAISYHPNYGYTF. CDR3 bases: TGTGCCATCAGTTACCACCCTAACTATGGCTACACCTTC.

Concerning this clonotype itself: A much larger clone differs from this one at a single base, so this may be a read error. The chain combines TRBV12-3 or TRBV12-4 with TRBJ2-5, with 7 nucleotides matching TRBD2. The CDR3 is 13 residues long. The CDR3 sequence: CASKEGGQETRYF. The CDR3 DNA reads TGTGCCAGCAAGGAGGGAGGGCAAGAGACCCGGTACTTC.

CDR3 region: CSVDPQGTGNTIYF. The CDR3 DNA follows: TGCAGCGTTGACCCACAGGGTACTGGAAACACCATATATTTT. This rearrangement joins TRBV29-1 to TRBJ1-3; tentative D call: TRBD1 (6 bases). Germline V gives CDR1 SQVTM, CDR2 ANQGSEA. The V end lost 3 bases, the J end lost 2 bases, and 11 bases lay between the germline ends. The CDR3 contains 14 residues. Full variable domain (rest looked up from reference TRBV29-1 and TRBJ1-3): SAVISQKPSRDICQRGTSLTIQCQVDSQVTMMFWYRQQPGQSLTLIATANQGSEATYESGFVIDKFPISRPNLTFSTLTVSNMSPEDSSIYLCSVDPQGTGNTIYFGEGSWLTVV.

V gene TRBV7-2 combines with J gene TRBJ2-1, with 10 bases fitting TRBD2. Germline V CDR1 and CDR2: SGHTA, FQGNSA. The V segment lost 2 bases and the J segment 2 bases; nucleotides outside the gene matches: 3. The CDR3 runs 16 residues. The CDR3 spells CASSLRTSGAYNEQFF. Here the CDR3 DNA reads TGTGCCAGCAGCTTACGGACTAGCGGAGCCTACAATGAGCAGTTCTTC.

This clonotype has ten or more counts. The rearrangement uses TRBV9 and TRBJ1-1; 8 bases line up with TRBD1. Per the germline V gene, CDR1 is SGDLS and CDR2 is YYNGEE. J gave up 4 bases and V 4 bases, and 9 bases lay outside the gene matches. CDR3 size: 15 residues. The CDR3 protein is CASSPSGQGSTEAFF. DNA for the CDR3: TGTGCCAGCAGCCCGAGTGGACAGGGAAGCACTGAAGCTTTCTTT. The whole variable domain, remainder taken from reference TRBV9 and TRBJ1-1, is DSGVTQTPKHLITATGQRVTLRCSPRSGDLSVYWYQQSLDQGLQFLIQYYNGEERAKGNILERFSAQQFPDLHSELNLSSLELGDSALYFCASSPSGQGSTEAFFGQGTRLTVV.

The V call is TRBV27, the J call TRBJ2-7; D unresolved. V lost 2 bases and J 0 bases, leaving 8 bases between the germline ends. The CDR3 spans 14 residues. Germline loops: CDR1 MNHEY, CDR2 SMNVEV (reference sequence). For the CDR3, the DNA is TGTGCCAGCAGTTTAAAACAGAGCTCCTACGAGCAGTACTTC. As protein: CASSLKQSSYEQYF.

This clonotype was counted a few times. A much more abundant neighbour one base away suggests this may be a read error. The CDR3 DNA sequence: TGTACCAGTAGTATCAGCATCCCCGGGTATGGCTACACCTTC. Its translation: CTSSISIPGYGYTF. The genes are TRBV19 and TRBJ1-2, with D unresolved. CDR3 length: 14 residues. Germline CDR1 is LNHDA and CDR2 is SQIVND (reference sequence).

This clonotype was detected ten times or more. The gene calls are TRBV5-6 and TRBJ2-2, with D tentatively TRBD1 (5 bases). Per the germline V gene, CDR1 is SGHDT and CDR2 is YYEEEE. Trimming took 0 bases from V and 1 from J, leaving 7 bases between them. The CDR3 covers 15 residues. CDR3 region: CASSLGQRNTGELFF. In DNA, the CDR3 is TGTGCCAGCAGCTTGGGACAGCGGAACACCGGGGAGCTGTTTTTT.

As concerns this clonotype: The germline gene is not matched at one end of the junction; a read error may be the cause. This chain joins TRBV6-5 and TRBJ2-2, with TRBD2 identical over 13 bases. This CDR3 comprises 14 residues. The germline CDR1 and CDR2 sequences are MNHEY and SVGAGI. The CDR3 DNA sequence: TGTGCCAGCAGTGGGACTAGCGGGAAAGGGGAGCTGCTTTTT. Its protein product is CASSGTSGKGELLF.

This clonotype was counted ten times or more. The CDR3 region is CASSAGLAGVRGEQFF. The CDR3 nucleotides read TGTGCCAGCAGCGCGGGACTAGCGGGAGTTCGGGGTGAGCAGTTCTTC. The chain couples TRBV6-4 to TRBJ2-1, with 14 bases aligning to TRBD2. J lost 9 bases, V lost 6 bases, and 10 bases had no gene match. The V gene's germline CDR1 is MRHNA and CDR2 SNTAGT. The CDR3 sequence is 16 residues long.

The sample holds many counts of this clonotype. The V and J genes are TRBV29-1 and TRBJ2-7, with D possibly TRBD1 on 6 matching bases. The CDR3 is 13 residues long. Germline values: CDR1 SQVTM, CDR2 ANQGSEA. V lost 4 bases and J 4 bases, leaving 14 bases between the germline ends. The CDR3: CSVVGGSGYEQYF. The CDR3 DNA reads as TGCAGCGTTGTAGGGGGATCGGGATACGAGCAGTACTTC.

This clonotype was counted only a few times. The chain recombines TRBV7-8 with TRBJ2-1; the D call may be TRBD1 or TRBD2 (5 bases each). The CDR3 spans 13 residues. In germline, CDR1 is SGHVS, CDR2 FQNEAQ. Trimming removed 6 bases at V and 5 bases at J, with 11 bases between. CDR3 in DNA: TGTGCCAGCAGTTCGGGACCCGACAATGAGCAGTTCTTC. This encodes CASSSGPDNEQFF.

The sample holds a few counts of this clonotype. The chain is built from TRBV6-5 and TRBJ1-4, with a tentative D call TRBD1 (5 bases). This CDR3 is built from 17 residues. CDR1 MNHEY and CDR2 SVGAGI come from the germline V gene. Trimming shortened V by 6 bases and J by 0 bases, and 17 bases separated the two germline ends. CDR3 bases: TGTGCCAGCAGCCCCCAGGGTCCCCTTCCAACTAATGAAAAACTGTTTTTT. Translation gives CASSPQGPLPTNEKLFF.

The sample holds many counts of this clonotype. The V call is TRBV6-2 or TRBV6-3, the J call TRBJ2-7; D is unclear. Germline V CDR1 and CDR2: MNHEY, SVGEGT. Trimming cost V 2 bases and J 6 bases, with 8 bases left between them. CDR3 length equals 12 residues. CDR3: CASSYPWLEQYF. In DNA, the CDR3 is TGTGCCAGCAGTTACCCATGGCTCGAGCAGTACTTC.

This clonotype has at least ten counts. The V call is TRBV20-1, the J call TRBJ2-7, with 12 bases lining up with TRBD2. Germline V gene lookup returns CDR1 DFQATT and CDR2 SNEGSKA (reference sequence). V lost 4 bases and J lost 3; bases outside the gene matches: 4. The CDR3 length is 14 residues. CDR3 sequence (DNA): TGCAGTGCTAAGACTAGCGGGAGTTTCTACGAGCAGTACTTC. This sequence encodes CSAKTSGSFYEQYF.

This clonotype was seen ten or more times. J is TRBJ2-7 and V is TRBV6-5; 7 positions match TRBD1. V lost 0 bases and J lost 5; bases outside the gene matches: 10. Germline CDR1 reads MNHEY; CDR2 reads SVGAGI. CDR3 length: 16 amino acids. CDR3 amino acids: CASSYSSRQGFDEQYF. The CDR3, as DNA: TGTGCCAGCAGTTACTCGAGCAGACAGGGCTTTGACGAGCAGTACTTC.

V and J are TRBV19 and TRBJ1-5, with D unresolved. The germline CDR1 and CDR2 sequences are LNHDA and SQIVND (reference sequence). Trimming shortened V by 1 base and J by 0 bases, and 13 bases separated the two germline ends. CDR3 size: 17 residues. The CDR3 loop is CASSIGTSFHSNQPQHF. The CDR3 coding sequence is TGTGCCAGTAGTATAGGCACCTCCTTCCATAGCAATCAGCCCCAGCATTTT.

Regarding this clonotype: Mismatch with germline at one junction end may stem from a read error. This chain joins TRBV7-2 and TRBJ2-7; D unclear. The CDR3 has 13 amino acids. The germline V gene encodes CDR1 SGHTA and CDR2 FQGNSA. The CDR3 sequence: CASSLEPDNEQLF. For the CDR3, the DNA is TGTGCCAGCAGCTTAGAACCCGACAATGAGCAGCTCTTC. The variable domain in full, with the rest retrieved from reference TRBV7-2 and TRBJ2-7, is GAGVSQSPSNKVTEKGKDVELRCDPISGHTALYWYRQSLGQGLEFLIYFQGNSAPDKSGLPSDRFSAERTGGSVSTLTIQRTQQEDSAVYLCASSLEPDNEQLFGPGTRLTVT.

This clonotype was seen a handful of times. The chain recombines TRBV2 with TRBJ1-2; no firm D call. The CDR3 loop spans 13 amino acids. Trimming shortened V by 6 bases and J by 2 bases, and 10 bases separated the two germline ends. The germline CDR1 and CDR2 sequences are SNHLY and FYNNEI. CDR3 nucleotide sequence: TGTGCCAGCAGACCGGGATCCAACTATGGCTACACCTTC. This encodes CASRPGSNYGYTF.

V is TRBV7-2 and J is TRBJ2-5, with D possibly matching TRBD1 (7 bases). Germline V gene sequence: CDR1 SGHTA, CDR2 FQGNSA. The V end lost 4 bases, the J end lost 11 bases, and 26 bases lay between the germline ends. The CDR3 totals 16 residues. DNA of the CDR3: TGTGCCAGCAGCTCACCGACAGGGAGGAGAACAGATACGCAGTACTTC. Translated: CASSSPTGRRTDTQYF.